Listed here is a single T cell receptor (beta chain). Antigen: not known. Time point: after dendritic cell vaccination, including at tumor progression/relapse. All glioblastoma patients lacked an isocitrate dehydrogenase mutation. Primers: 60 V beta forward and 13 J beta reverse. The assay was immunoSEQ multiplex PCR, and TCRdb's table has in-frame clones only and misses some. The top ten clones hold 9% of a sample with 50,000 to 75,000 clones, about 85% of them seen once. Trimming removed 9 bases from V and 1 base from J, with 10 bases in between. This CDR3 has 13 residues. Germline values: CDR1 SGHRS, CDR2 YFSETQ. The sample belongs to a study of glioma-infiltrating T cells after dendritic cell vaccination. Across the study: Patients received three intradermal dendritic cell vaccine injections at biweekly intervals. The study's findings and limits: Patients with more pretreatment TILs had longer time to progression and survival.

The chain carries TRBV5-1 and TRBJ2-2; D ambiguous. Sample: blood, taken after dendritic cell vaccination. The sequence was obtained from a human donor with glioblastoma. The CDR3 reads CATRLVNTGELFF. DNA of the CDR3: TGCGCCACCCGACTCGTGAACACCGGGGAGCTGTTTTTT.